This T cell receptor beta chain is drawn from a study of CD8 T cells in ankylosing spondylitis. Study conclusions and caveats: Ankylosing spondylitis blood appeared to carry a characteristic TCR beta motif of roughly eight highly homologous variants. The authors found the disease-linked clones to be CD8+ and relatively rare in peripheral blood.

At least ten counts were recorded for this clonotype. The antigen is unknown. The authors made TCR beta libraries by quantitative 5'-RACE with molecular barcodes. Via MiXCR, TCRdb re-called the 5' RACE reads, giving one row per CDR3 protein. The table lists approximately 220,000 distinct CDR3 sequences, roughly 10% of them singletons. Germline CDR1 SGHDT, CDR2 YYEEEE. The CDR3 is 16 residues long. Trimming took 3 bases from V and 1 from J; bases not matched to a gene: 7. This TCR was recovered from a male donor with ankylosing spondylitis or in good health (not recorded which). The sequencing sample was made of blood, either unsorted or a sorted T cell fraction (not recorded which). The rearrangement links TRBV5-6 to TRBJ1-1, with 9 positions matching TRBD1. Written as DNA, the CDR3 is TGTGCCAGCAGCTCCGGTACAGGGGGCAGGAACACTGAAGCTTTCTTT. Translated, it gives CASSSGTGGRNTEAFF.